This T cell receptor (beta chain) comes out of a study of blood T cell repertoires in COVID-19. Study as a whole: Samples came from the United States, Italy and Spain, spanning acute and convalescent COVID-19. PBMCs, B-cell-depleted T cells, or T cells provided the cDNA or gDNA that made up the material.

In its sample, this clone was seen a few times. The CDR3 is 14 residues long. Germline V gives CDR1 ENHRY, CDR2 SYGVKD. Unmatched junction bases numbered 9, after V lost 1 base and J lost 15 bases. In the original processing: Researchers report that nucleated cell counts were estimated from reference gene primer amplification. TCRdb's copy holds only in-frame clones and misses some; the assay was immunoSEQ multiplex PCR. D and trimming were read from the DNA, whereas the V and J calls and clone size are those reported in that table. The repertoire includes some 120,000 clones, about 88% of them detected once, and 3.5% to 5.5% sits in the top ten.

Sequenced sample: peripheral blood. This chain links TRBV10-3 with TRBJ2-1; TRBD1 matches at 10 bases. The source is a man aged 60-69 years with COVID-19, enrolled during active disease. This chain's CDR3 is CAISEFIDRGLGFF. The CDR3 nucleotides read TGTGCCATCAGTGAGTTCATTGACAGGGGGCTCGGGTTCTTC.